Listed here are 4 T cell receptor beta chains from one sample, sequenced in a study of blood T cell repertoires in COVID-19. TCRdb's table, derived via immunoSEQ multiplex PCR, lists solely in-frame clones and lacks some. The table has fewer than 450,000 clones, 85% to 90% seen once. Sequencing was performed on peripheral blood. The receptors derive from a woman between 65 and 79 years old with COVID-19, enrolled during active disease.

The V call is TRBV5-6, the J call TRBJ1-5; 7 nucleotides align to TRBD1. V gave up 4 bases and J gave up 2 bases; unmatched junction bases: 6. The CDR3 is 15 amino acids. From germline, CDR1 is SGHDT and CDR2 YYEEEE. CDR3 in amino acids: CASSLTGAGNQPQHF. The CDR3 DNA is TGTGCCAGCAGCCTAACAGGGGCGGGCAATCAGCCCCAGCATTTT.

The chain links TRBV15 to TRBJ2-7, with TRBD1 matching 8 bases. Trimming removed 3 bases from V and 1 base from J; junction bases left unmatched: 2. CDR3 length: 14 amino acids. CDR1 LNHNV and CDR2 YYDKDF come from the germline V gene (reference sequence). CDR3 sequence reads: CATSSQGASYEQYF. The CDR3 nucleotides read TGTGCCACCAGCAGCCAGGGGGCTTCCTACGAGCAGTACTTC.

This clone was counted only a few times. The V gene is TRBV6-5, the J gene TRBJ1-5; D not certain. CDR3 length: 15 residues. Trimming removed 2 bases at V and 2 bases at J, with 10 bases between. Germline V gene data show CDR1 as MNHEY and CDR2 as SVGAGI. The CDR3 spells CASSYGRSGNQPQHF. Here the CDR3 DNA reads TGTGCCAGCAGTTACGGGAGATCAGGCAATCAGCCCCAGCATTTT.

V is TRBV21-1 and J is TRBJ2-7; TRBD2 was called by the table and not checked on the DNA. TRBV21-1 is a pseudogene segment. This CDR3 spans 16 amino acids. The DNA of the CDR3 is TGTGCCAGCAGCCCGGGACTAGCGGGGCTCTCCTACGAGCAGTACTTC. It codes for CASSPGLAGLSYEQYF.